These 27 T cell receptor beta chains share one sample of origin, sequenced in a study of cytomegalovirus exposure and HLA in healthy donors. Vbeta (60) and Jbeta (13) primers were used in the PCR. Profiling relied on immunoSEQ multiplex PCR, and the TCRdb table lists in-frame clones only, not all of them. This table holds 120,000 to 150,000 clones, about 83% found once. The sequenced material came from PBMCs. These receptors were collected from a man aged 35-49 years in good health and CMV-seropositive.

This clone was seen more than once but under ten times. The rearrangement joins TRBV20-1 to TRBJ2-7, with D unresolved. This CDR3 region has 11 residues. V lost 6 bases and J lost 3, with 9 bases in between. Germline V gene sequence: CDR1 DFQATT, CDR2 SNEGSKA (reference sequence). As DNA, the CDR3 is TGCAGTGCAACGGAGTACTACGAGCAGTACTTC. This sequence encodes CSATEYYEQYF.

On this clone itself: An end of the junction does not agree with germline; a read error may underlie this. J is TRBJ2-1 and V is TRBV28; 7 bases fit TRBD2. CDR1 is MDHEN, CDR2 SYDVKM, per germline. This CDR3 spans 16 amino acids. The CDR3 bases are TGTGCCAGCACTTTAGGAGGCGGGAGCGTCTACAATGAGCAGTTCTTC. Translation: CASTLGGGSVYNEQFF.

The V and J genes are TRBV10-1 and TRBJ2-7; tentatively, D is TRBD2 (5 bases). The CDR3 length is 14 residues. V lost 3 bases to trimming and J lost 6 bases, with 15 bases between them. Germline V gene lookup returns CDR1 WNHNN and CDR2 SYGVQD (reference sequence). CDR3 sequence: CASSEGGSAAEQYF. The CDR3 region has the DNA TGCGCCAGCAGTGAAGGCGGGTCCGCCGCCGAGCAGTACTTC.

As for this clone: Likely a read error: the CDR3 ends without its conserved phenylalanine or tryptophan. The chain has TRBV2 and TRBJ2-7; D gene ambiguous. The CDR3 is 12 residues long. The ends were cut back, 6 bases at V and 7 bases at J, with 13 bases in the middle. The V gene's germline CDR1 is SNHLY and CDR2 FYNNEI. CDR3 sequence (DNA): TGTGCCAGCAGAGGCCCCGGGTTGGAGCAGTACTCC. Its protein product is CASRGPGLEQYS.

This clone was detected only a few times. CDR3 residues: CATSRPSAGDEQYF. CDR3 coding DNA: TGTGCCACCAGCAGACCCAGCGCCGGGGACGAGCAGTACTTC. The rearrangement links TRBV15 to TRBJ2-7; weak D call: TRBD2 (5 bases). The CDR3 is 14 amino acids. V lost 2 bases, J lost 5 bases, and 13 bases lay in between. CDR1 and CDR2 from the germline V gene are LNHNV and YYDKDF (reference sequence).

The chain carries TRBV27 and TRBJ2-7; 14 bases are a match to TRBD2. The CDR3 runs 16 residues. The V segment lost 5 bases and the J segment 6 bases; nucleotides outside the gene matches: 9. Germline V gene data show CDR1 as MNHEY and CDR2 as SMNVEV (reference sequence). The CDR3 protein is CASSLGTSGRLVEQYF. CDR3 DNA: TGTGCCAGCAGTCTGGGGACTAGCGGGAGACTAGTCGAGCAGTACTTC.

This clone occurred a few times. This rearrangement joins TRBV27 to TRBJ2-1; TRBD2 aligns across 11 bases. The CDR3 is 17 amino acids. The V segment lost 5 bases and the J segment 0 bases; nucleotides outside the gene matches: 6. Germline V gives CDR1 MNHEY, CDR2 SMNVEV (reference sequence). The CDR3 DNA sequence: TGTGCCAGCAGTCAACTAGCGGGGGCGACCTCCTACAATGAGCAGTTCTTC. Encoded protein: CASSQLAGATSYNEQFF.

This chain links TRBV19 with TRBJ1-2; 10 nucleotides line up with TRBD1. The germline CDR1 and CDR2 sequences are LNHDA and SQIVND (reference sequence). This CDR3 spans 13 amino acids. V lost 9 bases and J lost 0; bases outside the gene matches: 1. The chain's CDR3 is CASGTGANYGYTF. DNA for the CDR3: TGTGCCAGCGGGACAGGGGCTAACTATGGCTACACCTTC.

This clone was detected only a few times. This chain uses TRBV4-2 with TRBJ1-1; possibly TRBD1 for D (5 bases). This CDR3 is 15 amino acids long. Germline assignment: CDR1 LGHNA and CDR2 YNFKEQ. V was cut by 4 bases and J by 1 base, with 13 bases left in between. CDR3 residues: CASSPLDRGNTEAFF. In nucleotides, the CDR3 is TGTGCCAGCAGCCCTTTAGACAGAGGGAACACTGAAGCTTTCTTT.

The DNA for the CDR3 is TGTGCCAGCAGTTTCAGCGGGACAGGTCACTACACCTTC. It is translated as CASSFSGTGHYTF. The rearrangement links TRBV27 to TRBJ1-2, with 8 bases lining up with TRBD1. The CDR3 loop spans 13 amino acids. J lost 10 bases, V lost 3 bases, and 7 bases had no gene match. CDR1 is MNHEY, CDR2 SMNVEV, per germline (reference sequence).

The sample holds one count of this clone. The sample contains more than one DNA sequence encoding this CDR3. This sequence joins TRBV9 and TRBJ1-5; 8 nucleotides align to TRBD1. CDR1 is SGDLS, CDR2 YYNGEE, per germline. The CDR3 is made up of 15 amino acids. The ends lost 0 bases at V and 7 bases at J; junction bases unmatched: 6. The CDR3 DNA reads as TGTGCCAGCAGCGTAGGGACAGGGTTAGGCCAGCCCCAGCATTTT. Protein: CASSVGTGLGQPQHF. Supplemented by reference TRBV9 and TRBJ1-5, the full variable domain reads DSGVTQTPKHLITATGQRVTLRCSPRSGDLSVYWYQQSLDQGLQFLIQYYNGEERAKGNILERFSAQQFPDLHSELNLSSLELGDSALYFCASSVGTGLGQPQHFGDGTRLSIL.

This chain links TRBV11-1 with TRBJ2-7, with 7 nucleotides matching TRBD2. Germline values: CDR1 SGHAT, CDR2 FQDESV (reference sequence). Unmatched junction bases numbered 3, after V lost 3 bases and J lost 1 base. This CDR3 comprises 14 residues. The CDR3, as DNA: TGTGCCAGCAGCTTGGGGCGGGAGTCCTACGAGCAGTACTTC. This translates into CASSLGRESYEQYF.

This sequence joins TRBV7-9 and TRBJ2-6; D is undetermined. Trimming took 4 bases from V and 0 from J, leaving 10 bases between them. The CDR3 is 16 amino acids. Germline CDR1 is SEHNR and CDR2 is FQNEAQ (reference sequence). This CDR3 is CASSSRLSSGANVLTF. In nucleotides, the CDR3 is TGTGCCAGCAGCTCCAGGCTGAGCTCTGGGGCCAACGTCCTGACTTTC.

This chain links TRBV2 with TRBJ2-1, with TRBD2 matching over 7 bases. The CDR3 extends over 14 amino acids. CDR1 is SNHLY and CDR2 is FYNNEI in the germline V gene. Trimming removed 4 bases from V and 2 bases from J; junction bases left unmatched: 2. CDR3 sequence (DNA): TGTGCCAGCAGTGGGACTAGGGCCTACAATGAGCAGTTCTTC. This codes for CASSGTRAYNEQFF. The whole variable domain, remainder taken from reference TRBV2 and TRBJ2-1, is EPEVTQTPSHQVTQMGQEVILRCVPISNHLYFYWYRQILGQKVEFLVSFYNNEISEKSEIFDDQFSVERPDGSNFTLKIRSTKLEDSAMYFCASSGTRAYNEQFFGPGTRLTVL.

This clone has more than one count but fewer than ten. J is TRBJ2-7 and V is TRBV9; TRBD1 might be the D (5 bases). Germline values: CDR1 SGDLS, CDR2 YYNGEE. The germline V and J ends were trimmed by 0 bases and 4 bases, with 11 bases remaining between them. CDR3 length: 14 residues. In nucleotides, the CDR3 is TGTGCCAGCAGCGTAGGACAGTCCCATTACGAGCAGTACTTC. It specifies CASSVGQSHYEQYF.

V and J are TRBV27 and TRBJ2-4; 7 bases line up with TRBD2. CDR3 length: 14 residues. Germline CDR1 is MNHEY and CDR2 is SMNVEV (reference sequence). Trimming removed 5 bases from V and 8 bases from J; junction bases left unmatched: 9. CDR3 bases: TGTGCCAGCAGTGATGGAGTCCGGGGGGACATTCAGTACTTC. Protein: CASSDGVRGDIQYF.

The chain is built from TRBV6-5 and TRBJ2-5; possible D gene TRBD1, 5 bases. Germline V lookup: CDR1 MNHEY, CDR2 SVGAGI. This CDR3 is 14 amino acids long. Trimming stripped 7 bases from V and 0 bases from J, with 12 bases between. The CDR3 coding sequence is TGTGCCAGCATGCCAGGGCCGTACCAAGAGACCCAGTACTTC. Residues: CASMPGPYQETQYF.

This rearrangement joins TRBV9 to TRBJ2-5, with 9 positions matching TRBD2. The V segment lost 3 bases and the J segment 4 bases; nucleotides outside the gene matches: 7. The CDR3 sequence is 15 residues long. Germline loops: CDR1 SGDLS, CDR2 YYNGEE. CDR3 loop: CASSAEGLARETQYF. For the CDR3, the DNA is TGTGCCAGCAGCGCCGAGGGACTAGCCAGAGAGACCCAGTACTTC.

The CDR3 loop is CASSNHGQGRDTQYF. The DNA of the CDR3 is TGTGCCAGCAGCAATCATGGACAGGGGAGAGATACGCAGTATTTT. The V call is TRBV5-4, the J call TRBJ2-3; TRBD1 matches at 9 bases. The V and J ends lost 4 bases and 5 bases, in that order; junction bases with no gene match: 8. Germline CDR1 SGHNT, CDR2 YYREEE (reference sequence). The CDR3 runs to 15 residues.

Concerning this clone: In the same sample, other DNA sequences code for this CDR3. The chain has TRBV6-5 and TRBJ1-1; TRBD1 is a possible D gene (5 bases). Germline V gene sequence: CDR1 MNHEY, CDR2 SVGAGI. V was trimmed by 4 bases and J by 7 bases, leaving 10 bases between them. This CDR3 region has 12 residues. This CDR3 is CASSSRGGEAFF. The CDR3, as DNA: TGTGCCAGCAGTTCCCGCGGGGGTGAAGCTTTCTTT.

The V call is TRBV7-9, the J call TRBJ2-3; possible D gene TRBD2, 6 bases. With 5 bases removed from V and 0 bases from J, the gap between germline ends came to 12 bases. CDR3 length: 15 amino acids. The germline CDR1 and CDR2 sequences are SEHNR and FQNEAQ (reference sequence). The CDR3 sequence is CASSPLGGSTDTQYF. CDR3 bases: TGTGCCAGCAGCCCTCTCGGGGGTAGCACAGATACGCAGTATTTT.

V is TRBV5-5 and J is TRBJ1-3, with 7 bases identical to TRBD1. V trimming: 2 bases; J trimming: 2 bases; junction bases outside the gene matches: 4. Germline-derived CDR1 and CDR2 are SGHKS and YYEKEE (reference sequence). The CDR3 loop spans 15 amino acids. The CDR3 loop reads CASSLQGWPGNTIYF. The DNA for the CDR3 is TGTGCCAGCAGCTTACAGGGGTGGCCTGGAAACACCATATATTTT.

The chain is built from TRBV18 and TRBJ2-5; D possibly corresponds to TRBD1 (6 bases). The CDR3 has 15 amino acids. Germline V CDR1 and CDR2: KGHSH, LQKENI. V lost 5 bases to trimming and J lost 2 bases, with 15 bases between them. CDR3 in DNA: TGTGCCAGCTCAATTATGGGGCAGGGGCAAGAGACCCAGTACTTC. This translates into CASSIMGQGQETQYF.

V gene TRBV11-3 combines with J gene TRBJ2-2; 9 bases align to TRBD2. Germline-derived CDR1 and CDR2 are SGHNT and YENEEA. The CDR3 is 14 amino acids. With V trimmed by 5 bases and J by 6 bases, 4 bases remained unmatched. DNA for the CDR3: TGTGCCAGCAGCCTAGCGGGATTGGCCGGGGAGCTGTTTTTT. It codes for CASSLAGLAGELFF.

On this clone itself: Other nucleotide sequences from this sample produce the same CDR3. The genes are TRBV20-1 and TRBJ1-1; D not resolved. Germline V gene lookup returns CDR1 DFQATT and CDR2 SNEGSKA (reference sequence). This CDR3 is 11 amino acids long. Trimming stripped 4 bases from V and 3 bases from J, with 6 bases between. The CDR3 coding sequence is TGCAGTGCTATGAGGGACACTGAAGCTTTCTTT. Amino acid sequence: CSAMRDTEAFF.

The V and J genes are TRBV10-3 and TRBJ2-5; 7 bases match TRBD2. The CDR3 has 14 amino acids. Trimming at V came to 3 bases and at J to 5 bases, leaving 6 bases not matched to a gene. Germline assignment: CDR1 ENHRY and CDR2 SYGVKD. For the CDR3, the DNA is TGTGCCATCAGTGAAGGGACTAAGGGCGAGACCCAGTACTTC. Amino acid sequence: CAISEGTKGETQYF.

The rearrangement uses TRBV10-3 and TRBJ2-5; 7 bases align to TRBD1. The J call may be in error: the DNA end matches TRBJ2-7 better. The germline CDR1 and CDR2 sequences are ENHRY and SYGVKD. CDR3 length: 14 residues. The CDR3 sequence is CAIKIPGGSGEQYF. Written as DNA, the CDR3 is TGTGCCATCAAAATCCCAGGGGGTTCTGGCGAGCAGTACTTC.